This is a list of T cell receptor beta chains from one sample in a study of shared clonotypes between healthy human individuals. Only in-frame clones appear in the TCRdb table, and some are missing; sequencing was by immunoSEQ multiplex PCR. The table lists over a million clones, approximately 97% of them singletons. Sequencing was performed on naive CD4+ T cells sorted from blood. The receptors were gathered from a man aged 25 to 40 in good health. The CDR3 runs from the conserved cysteine through the conserved F or W. The D gene is left open where the match is weak. Some rows mark clone size as missing; the rest say once, few, many or name a class of expanded clone.

j_gene	d_gene	v_gene	abundance	CDR3nt	CDR3aa
TRBJ2-7	.	TRBV5-5	.	TGTGCCAGCAGCTCCGGATACGGGACTTTATCCTACGAGCAGTACTTC	CASSSGYGTLSYEQYF
TRBJ2-4	.	TRBV7-9	.	TGTGCCAGCAGCCGGGCGGATGGCCCCAACATTCAGTACTTC	CASSRADGPNIQYF
TRBJ1-5	TRBD1	TRBV7-2	.	TGTGCCAGCACCCGGACAGGATCCAATCAGCCCCAGCATTTT	CASTRTGSNQPQHF
TRBJ2-5	.	TRBV18	.	TGTGCCAGCTCACCACGAGGAGGGTATGGAGAGACCCAGTACTTC	CASSPRGGYGETQYF
TRBJ1-2	TRBD1	TRBV2	.	TGTGCCAGCACCGTGACAGGGGGAGGCTACACCTTC	CASTVTGGGYTF
TRBJ2-7	.	TRBV18	.	TGTGCCAGCTCACCACTGTCAGTCCCCTACGAGCAGTACTTC	CASSPLSVPYEQYF
TRBJ2-3	.	TRBV10-2	.	TGCGCCACCGGGGACACCACAGATACGCAGTATTTT	CATGDTTDTQYF
TRBJ2-1	TRBD2	TRBV5-1	.	TGCGCCAGCAGCTTGGTACTAGCGGGAACCTACAATGAGCAGTTCTTC	CASSLVLAGTYNEQFF
TRBJ1-5	.	TRBV7-9	.	TGTGCCAGCAGCCAACGGGGGGGAGGAGGGCCCCAGCATTTT	CASSQRGGGGPQHF
TRBJ2-2	.	TRBV7-2	.	TGTGCCAGCAGCCCGTCGGGGGGCTTCACCGGGGAGCTGTTTTTT	CASSPSGGFTGELFF
TRBJ2-7	.	TRBV23-1	.	TGCGCCAGCGGACCGCCGGAAATGGAGTACTTC	CASGPPEMEYF
TRBJ2-5	.	TRBV10-3	.	TGTGCCATCAGCGCCTCCGGTTCGGAAGAGACCCAGTACTTC	CAISASGSEETQYF
TRBJ2-3	.	TRBV5-1	.	TGCGCCAGCAGCCTTAGGGGGGGAGTAACTAGCACAGATACGCAGTATTTT	CASSLRGGVTSTDTQYF
TRBJ1-2	TRBD1	TRBV6-4	.	TGTGCCAGCAGTGTTTCAGGACAGGGCAACTATGGCTACACCTTC	CASSVSGQGNYGYTF
TRBJ1-5	.	TRBV7-9	.	TGTGCCAGCAGCCCCCAAGGTCAGCCCCAGCATTTT	CASSPQGQPQHF
TRBJ2-3	.	TRBV18	.	TGTGCCAGCTCAAGGGGTACAGATACGCAGTATTTT	CASSRGTDTQYF
TRBJ2-1	TRBD2	TRBV5-4	.	TGTGCCAGCAGCATGACTAGCGGGAGCAACAATGAGCAGTTCTTC	CASSMTSGSNNEQFF
TRBJ1-1	.	TRBV15	.	TGTGCCACCAGCAGGGGGATCACTGAAGCTTTCTTT	CATSRGITEAFF
TRBJ2-1	.	TRBV6-1	.	TGTGCCAGCTGGGACTTCCGCTCCTACAATGAGCAGTTCTTC	CASWDFRSYNEQFF
TRBJ2-7	TRBD2	TRBV28	.	TGTGCCAGCAGTTTACTGCGACTAGCGGGAGACGAGCAGTACTTC	CASSLLRLAGDEQYF
TRBJ2-1	.	TRBV4-2	.	TGTGCCAGCAGCTTTTTAAGGTCCCAGTCTTCCTACAATGAGCAGTTCTTC	CASSFLRSQSSYNEQFF
TRBJ1-1	TRBD1	TRBV19	.	TGTGCCAGTAGTACCAACAGGGGGCTCGGCGTCACTGAAGCTTTCTTT	CASSTNRGLGVTEAFF
TRBJ2-3	TRBD1	TRBV10-3	.	TGTGCCATAGGACAGGGGGTAGCGGATACGCAGTATTTT	CAIGQGVADTQYF
TRBJ1-2	.	TRBV7-2	.	TGTGCCAGCAGCTTACGGGTACAGACGAGAGGGAGAAACTATGGCTACACCTTC	CASSLRVQTRGRNYGYTF
TRBJ2-1	.	TRBV18	.	TGTGCCAGCTCACCCTCTCTAGAGTTTGAGCAGTTCTTC	CASSPSLEFEQFF
TRBJ2-7	.	TRBV18	.	TGTGCCAGCTCACCACCGCAGGGAGTCTACGAGCAGTACTTC	CASSPPQGVYEQYF
TRBJ1-2	.	TRBV6-5	.	TGTGCCAGCAGATGGGATTATGGCTACACCTTC	CASRWDYGYTF
TRBJ2-7	.	TRBV5-6	.	TGTGCCAGCAGCTGGGACAACCACGAGCAGTACTTC	CASSWDNHEQYF
TRBJ1-3	.	TRBV5-4	.	TGTGCCAGCAGCTTGCCCCGCGGGGGCAGCTCTGGAAACACCATATATTTT	CASSLPRGGSSGNTIYF
TRBJ2-3	.	TRBV6-5	.	TGTGCCAGCAGTTGGACCGAAGTCACAGATACGCAGTATTTT	CASSWTEVTDTQYF
TRBJ2-7	.	TRBV5-1	.	TGCGCCAGCGCCAAACCCTCAAGTGGGGCGCCGATCTACGAGCAGTACTTC	CASAKPSSGAPIYEQYF
TRBJ1-3	TRBD1	TRBV6-5	.	TGTGCCAGCAGTTTGGGACAGGGATGGGCTGGAAACACCATATATTTT	CASSLGQGWAGNTIYF
TRBJ2-6	.	TRBV9	.	TGTGCCAGCAGCGATACCCCTGGGGCCAACGTCCTGACTTTC	CASSDTPGANVLTF
TRBJ1-2	.	TRBV4-1	.	TGCGCCAGCAGCCAAGATGTCGGTGGCTACACCTTC	CASSQDVGGYTF
TRBJ2-3	TRBD2	TRBV9	.	TGTGCCAGCAGCGTAGAGATAGCGGGAGATACGCAGTATTTT	CASSVEIAGDTQYF
TRBJ2-3	.	TRBV28	.	TGTGCCAGCAGGACTAGAATAGCTAGCACAGATACGCAGTATTTT	CASRTRIASTDTQYF
TRBJ2-7	.	TRBV18	few	TGTGCCAGCTCACAAATCTCTCCCCTCTACGAGCAGTACTTC	CASSQISPLYEQYF
TRBJ2-3	.	TRBV9	.	TGTGCCAGCACCCGACAGACAAGCACAGATACGCAGTATTTT	CASTRQTSTDTQYF
TRBJ2-2	.	TRBV2	.	TGTGCCAGCAGTCCAAACAGACCGTGGGGTGGCACCGGGGAGCTGTTTTTT	CASSPNRPWGGTGELFF
TRBJ1-1	.	TRBV7-9	.	TGTGCCAGCAGCTTAGTTGGCAGGAATGGTCTAATCCTGAACACTGAAGCTTTCTTT	CASSLVGRNGLILNTEAFF
TRBJ2-7	TRBD2	TRBV6-6	.	TGTGCCAGCAGCCCAATCGGGGGGTCGGACGAGCAGTACTTC	CASSPIGGSDEQYF
TRBJ2-7	.	TRBV28	.	TGTGCCAGCAGGAGAGGGCTCATCTCCTCCGAGCAGTACTTC	CASRRGLISSEQYF
TRBJ2-2	.	TRBV14	.	TGTGCCAGCAGTTTCTTCGGTCAGGGTTTCTCCGGGGAGCTGTTTTTT	CASSFFGQGFSGELFF
TRBJ2-1	TRBD2	TRBV6-4	.	TGTGCCAGCAGTGACTCCTTAGCGGGTGAGCAGTTCTTC	CASSDSLAGEQFF
TRBJ2-7	.	TRBV7-2	.	TGTGCCAGCAGCTTAGCGTCTTCCAGGGCGGGAGAGCAGTACTTC	CASSLASSRAGEQYF
TRBJ2-5	.	TRBV28	once	TGTGCCAGCAGTCCGAGACACCAAGAGACCCAGTACTTC	CASSPRHQETQYF